This TCR beta chain originates from a study of beta chain features in type 1 diabetes. In its sample, this clone was seen a few times. Germline CDR1 reads MNHEY; CDR2 reads SMNVEV (reference sequence). Trimming left V 6 bases short and J 0 bases short, with 11 bases between. The CDR3 contains 14 residues. Of the isolated RNA, all was reverse transcribed, and so the sequenced material was expressed TCRB transcripts. The assay was immunoSEQ multiplex PCR, and TCRdb's table has in-frame clones only and misses some. The sample includes some 410,000 clones, around 10% seen only once; the top ten take 0.035% to 0.05%.

This rearrangement joins TRBV27 to TRBJ1-2; D gene ambiguous. The receptor was isolated from a woman between 18 and 29 years old in good health. Sequencing used naive CD4+ T cells from blood. The DNA of the CDR3 is TGTGCCAGCAGCCTCGGACCAACTAACTATGGCTACACCTTC. This translates into CASSLGPTNYGYTF.